This record covers a single T cell receptor (beta chain). This sample is part of a study of CD8+ T cells in alopecia areata. The treatment: oral pan-JAK inhibitor, 5-10 mg twice daily. Once RNA had been extracted, it was reverse transcribed into cDNA to act as the sequencing template. The method was immunoSEQ multiplex PCR; TCRdb's version includes in-frame clones alone and lacks a portion of them. The sample records fewer than 250,000 clones, roughly 60% being singletons. V shed 6 bases and J shed 1 base, with 6 bases lying between them. This CDR3 has 12 amino acids. The germline V gene has CDR1 MGHDK and CDR2 SYGVNS.

The sequences come from CD4+ T cells sorted from blood, collected between weeks 47 and 50, from a patient treated with tofacitinib. This receptor was obtained from a human donor with alopecia areata. The V call is TRBV25-1, the J call TRBJ1-1, with D possibly TRBD1 on 6 matching bases. This CDR3 is CASRQGNTEAFF. In DNA form, the CDR3 reads TGTGCCAGCAGACAGGGGAACACTGAAGCTTTCTTT.